Listed below are T cell receptor beta chains from one sample, sequenced in a study of blood T cell repertoires in COVID-19. The assay was immunoSEQ multiplex PCR, and TCRdb's table has in-frame clones only and misses some. The table shows 300,000 to 350,000 clones, with over 70% occurring only once. Source material: PBMCs or T cells enriched from blood (not recorded which). Receptors were obtained from a man aged 30-40 years who had recovered from COVID-19. The CDR3 runs from the conserved cysteine through the conserved F or W. D genes are given only for firm matches. Clone size appears in some rows only: once, few, many, or a class for an expanded clone.

TRBD1,TRBV12-3/TRBV12-4,.,TRBJ1-1,TGTGCCAGCAGGACAGGGGGGAACACTGAAGCTTTCTTT,CASRTGGNTEAFF
.,TRBV19,.,TRBJ2-7,TGTGCCAGTAGTATCTCCAGGGGTGGTAGCTCCTACGAGCAGTACTTC,CASSISRGGSSYEQYF
TRBD1,TRBV28,.,TRBJ1-4,TGTGCCAGCAGTTTGAAGGGGGCCGGAACTAATGAAAAACTGTTTTTT,CASSLKGAGTNEKLFF
TRBD1,TRBV7-9,once,TRBJ1-3,TGTGCCAGCAGCGCAACAGGGGCATACTCTGGAAACACCATATATTTT,CASSATGAYSGNTIYF
TRBD1,TRBV12-3/TRBV12-4,.,TRBJ2-3,TGTGCCAGCAGTTTTGACAGGGGTACGCAGTATTTT,CASSFDRGTQYF
TRBD2,TRBV5-1,.,TRBJ2-5,TGCGCCAGCTCTCCCGCGGGGGAAGAGACCCAGTACTTC,CASSPAGEETQYF
TRBD1,TRBV5-4,.,TRBJ1-6,TGTGCCAGCAGCGATTGGGGACAGGGATATTCACCCCTCCACTTT,CASSDWGQGYSPLHF
.,TRBV6-5,.,TRBJ2-1,TGTGCCAGCAGTTACTCTCGGCGGAGCTACAATGAGCAGTTCTTC,CASSYSRRSYNEQFF
.,TRBV7-9,.,TRBJ2-1,TGTGCCAGCAGCTTAGGCAGTCAGAGGAATGAGCAGTTCTTC,CASSLGSQRNEQFF
TRBD1,TRBV9,.,TRBJ1-5,TGTGCCAGCAGCCCTTTCGGGACAGGGGTTCAGCCCCAGCATTTT,CASSPFGTGVQPQHF
.,TRBV9,.,TRBJ2-5,TGTGCCAGCAGTCAAGGAGGCTCAGAGACCCAGTACTTC,CASSQGGSETQYF
.,TRBV15,.,TRBJ1-2,TGTGCCACCAGCAGAGATCATCGGGCCAGGGGCATCGGGGGCTACACCTTC,CATSRDHRARGIGGYTF
.,TRBV30,.,TRBJ1-6,TGTGCCTGTCGGGCGGGGAACGGTTCACCCCTCCACTTT,CACRAGNGSPLHF
TRBD2,TRBV7-3,.,TRBJ2-2,TGTGCCAGCAGCTTAGAGCGGGGGCCCACTCCCGGGGAGCTGTTTTTT,CASSLERGPTPGELFF
TRBD2,TRBV28,.,TRBJ2-3,TGTGCCAGCACGCGGGGGGGCACAGATACGCAGTATTTT,CASTRGGTDTQYF
TRBD2,TRBV2,medium-sized,TRBJ2-1,TGTGCCAGCAGTCTGGCTAGCGGGGGGTACTACAATGAGCAGTTCTTC,CASSLASGGYYNEQFF
.,TRBV25-1,.,TRBJ2-7,TGTGCCAGCAGTGACCCCGGGGGGCAATTCTACGAGCAGTACTTC,CASSDPGGQFYEQYF
.,TRBV19,.,TRBJ2-7,TGTGCCAGTAGTATAGGCAGGGGCTACGAGCAGTACTTC,CASSIGRGYEQYF
TRBD2,TRBV5-1,.,TRBJ2-1,TGCGCCAGCAGCTCGACTAGCGGGGGATACAATGAGCAGTTCTTC,CASSSTSGGYNEQFF
TRBD1,TRBV5-6,.,TRBJ1-1,TGTGCCAGCAGCCACTACCCCGACAGGGGGGGCGCTGAAGCTTTCTTT,CASSHYPDRGGAEAFF
.,TRBV5-8,few,TRBJ1-3,TGTGCCAGCAGCTTGGCCTCAGGGTTACGCTCTGGAAACACCATATATTTT,CASSLASGLRSGNTIYF
TRBD1,TRBV27,.,TRBJ2-7,TGTGCCAGCAGTTCCCTCGTCCGGGACAGGGGGTCCCACGAGCAGTACTTC,CASSSLVRDRGSHEQYF
TRBD1,TRBV27,.,TRBJ2-2,TGTGCCAGCAGTACAGGGGGCTCCGGGGAGCTGTTTTTT,CASSTGGSGELFF
TRBD1,TRBV6-5,.,TRBJ2-2,TGTGCCAGCAGACCAGGGGGTTTCAACACCGGGGAGCTGTTTTTT,CASRPGGFNTGELFF
.,TRBV24-1,.,TRBJ2-5,TGTGCCACCAGTGACCCTGTGGACACCGAGGCTCAAGAGACCCAGTACTTC,CATSDPVDTEAQETQYF
TRBD2,TRBV2,.,TRBJ2-7,TGTGCCAGCAGTGAATACGGGGGAGGGCCCTACGAGCAGTACTTC,CASSEYGGGPYEQYF
.,TRBV5-6,.,TRBJ1-2,TGTGCCAGCAGCGAGGGTGGACGGACTAACTATGGCTACACCTTC,CASSEGGRTNYGYTF
TRBD1,TRBV6-5,.,TRBJ2-7,TGTGCCAGCAGCACCCGGGACAGCTCCTCCTACGAGCAGTACTTC,CASSTRDSSSYEQYF
.,TRBV10-2,.,TRBJ2-7,TGCGCAGCCGGGGGCTACGAGCAGTACTTC,CAAGGYEQYF
.,TRBV7-9,.,TRBJ1-2,TGTGCCAGCAGCTTACTGGCCAGGGATGGCTACACCTTC,CASSLLARDGYTF
.,TRBV28,.,TRBJ2-3,TGTGCCAGCAGTCCAACAGGGCCTACGCAGTATTTT,CASSPTGPTQYF
TRBD1,TRBV18,.,TRBJ2-7,TGTGCCAGCTCACACCGTTCAGGGGGTATTTACGAGCAGTACTTC,CASSHRSGGIYEQYF
.,TRBV28,.,TRBJ1-3,TGTGCCAGCAGCCCCTCCGGAAACACCATATATTTT,CASSPSGNTIYF
.,TRBV2,.,TRBJ2-7,TGTGCCTCTCAAAGCGGGTTATCGACCTACGAGCAGTACTTC,CASQSGLSTYEQYF
TRBD1,TRBV30,.,TRBJ1-2,TGTGCCTGGTGGGACAGACAATATGGCTACACCTTC,CAWWDRQYGYTF
.,TRBV2,once,TRBJ1-4,TGTGCCAGCAGGATGTGGGGGGGGGATGAAAAACTGTTTTTT,CASRMWGGDEKLFF
TRBD1,TRBV18,.,TRBJ2-7,TGTGCCAGCTCAGAGGACAGGGAAGACGAGCAGTACTTC,CASSEDREDEQYF
.,TRBV24-1,.,TRBJ2-3,TGTGCCACCAGTGGTGTCGGGGATACGCAGTATTTT,CATSGVGDTQYF
TRBD2,TRBV4-1,.,TRBJ2-4,TGCGCCAGCAGCCCTATAACGGGACTAGCGGGGGCTAGAGACGGCATTCAGTACTTC,CASSPITGLAGARDGIQYF
.,TRBV11-3,.,TRBJ1-5,TGTGCCAGCAGCCCCGAAATGGGAGGTCAGCCCCAGCATTTT,CASSPEMGGQPQHF
TRBD2,TRBV9,.,TRBJ2-1,TGTGCCAGCAGCGTAGGTAGCGGGGGGGCCAATGAGCAGTTCTTC,CASSVGSGGANEQFF
TRBD1,TRBV6-5,.,TRBJ1-3,TGTGCCAGCAGTTACGAGGGGGCGAATGGAAACACCATATATTTT,CASSYEGANGNTIYF
.,TRBV23-1,.,TRBJ1-6,TGCGCCAGCAGTCAATGGGACGGGGGGAATTCACCCCTCCACTTT,CASSQWDGGNSPLHF
TRBD2,TRBV5-4,.,TRBJ2-1,TGTGCCAGCAGCTCGACTAGCGGGGGGACAGAACCCAATGAGCAGTTCTTC,CASSSTSGGTEPNEQFF
TRBD2,TRBV3-1/TRBV3-2,.,TRBJ2-5,TGTGCCAGCAGCCAAGGGGACGGGACTATCCTGTACCAAGAGACCCAGTACTTC,CASSQGDGTILYQETQYF
TRBD1,TRBV5-4,.,TRBJ1-2,TGTGCCAGCAGTAGGGACAGGGGAAATGGCTACACCTTC,CASSRDRGNGYTF
TRBD2,TRBV19,.,TRBJ2-6,TGTGCCAGTAGTATAGCGGGGGGAAGCTCTGGGGCCAACGTCCTGACTTTC,CASSIAGGSSGANVLTF
TRBD1,TRBV9,.,TRBJ2-3,TGTGCCACCTCACAGGGGGCGGGGCTGGATACGCAGTATTTT,CATSQGAGLDTQYF
TRBD2,TRBV19,.,TRBJ2-3,TGTGCCAGTAGCGTCGGGACTAGCGGGAGCACAGATACGCAGTATTTT,CASSVGTSGSTDTQYF
TRBD1,TRBV5-1,.,TRBJ1-4,TGCGCCAGCAGCTTGAACAGGGGACAAACAACTAATGAAAAACTGTTTTTT,CASSLNRGQTTNEKLFF